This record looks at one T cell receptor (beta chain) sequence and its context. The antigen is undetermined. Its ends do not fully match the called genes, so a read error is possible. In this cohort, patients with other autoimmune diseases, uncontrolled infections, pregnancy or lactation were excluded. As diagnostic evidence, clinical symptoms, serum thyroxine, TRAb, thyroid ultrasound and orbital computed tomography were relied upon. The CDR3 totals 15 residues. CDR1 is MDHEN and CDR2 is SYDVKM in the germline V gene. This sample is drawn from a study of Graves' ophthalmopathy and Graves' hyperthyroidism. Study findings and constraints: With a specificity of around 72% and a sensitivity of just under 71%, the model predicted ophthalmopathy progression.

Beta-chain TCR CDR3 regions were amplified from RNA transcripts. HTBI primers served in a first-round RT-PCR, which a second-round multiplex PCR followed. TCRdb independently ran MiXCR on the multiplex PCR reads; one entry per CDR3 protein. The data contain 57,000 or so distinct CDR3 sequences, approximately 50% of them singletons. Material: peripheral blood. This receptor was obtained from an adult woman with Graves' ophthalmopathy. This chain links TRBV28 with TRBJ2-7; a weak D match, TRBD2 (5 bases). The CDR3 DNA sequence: TGTGCCAGCAGTCGCGGAGCGGCAATCTCCGACGAGCAGTACTTC. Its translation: CASSRGAAISDEQYF. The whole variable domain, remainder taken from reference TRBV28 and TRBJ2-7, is DVKVTQSSRYLVKRTGEKVFLECVQDMDHENMFWYRQDPGLGLRLIYFSYDVKMKEKGDIPEGYSVSREKKERFSLILESASTNQTSMYLCASSRGAAISDEQYFGPGTRLTVT.